Below are 20 T cell receptor beta chains sequenced from a single sample in a study of CD8 T cells in ankylosing spondylitis. TCRdb re-called the 5' RACE reads through MiXCR, storing one row per CDR3 protein. The sample holds 160,000 or so distinct CDR3 sequences; approximately 9% are singletons and the top ten take roughly 16%. The sequencing input was blood, either unsorted or a sorted T cell fraction (not recorded which). Receptors originate from a female donor with ankylosing spondylitis or in good health (not recorded which).

The chain joins TRBV5-5 to TRBJ2-7; possibly TRBD2 for D (5 bases). The germline CDR1 and CDR2 sequences are SGHKS and YYEKEE (reference sequence). The CDR3 is 15 amino acids. Trimming removed 4 bases at V and 0 bases at J, with 14 bases between. In DNA form, the CDR3 reads TGTGCCAGCAGCCCGGTGGAAGGGAGCTCCTACGAGCAGTACTTC. It yields the protein CASSPVEGSSYEQYF.

This chain joins TRBV9 and TRBJ2-7; D is undetermined. CDR1 is SGDLS, CDR2 YYNGEE, per germline. The CDR3 has 13 amino acids. V lost 3 bases, J lost 3 bases, and 10 bases lay in between. CDR3 region: CASSADGLYEQYF. For the CDR3, the DNA is TGTGCCAGCAGCGCGGACGGCCTCTACGAGCAGTACTTC.

The chain uses TRBV11-2 and TRBJ2-7; D could derive from TRBD1 or TRBD2 (5 bases each). Germline CDR1 and CDR2: SGHAT and FQNNGV. Trimming cost V 5 bases and J 7 bases, with 12 bases left between them. CDR3 length equals 12 residues. The CDR3 coding sequence is TGTGCCAGCAGCCGAGGGGTCGGGGAGCAGTACTTC. This sequence encodes CASSRGVGEQYF.

This clonotype was recorded at least ten times. The V and J genes are TRBV29-1 and TRBJ1-1; D remains ambiguous. Trimming stripped 6 bases from V and 0 bases from J, with 5 bases between. The CDR3 covers 11 residues. Germline lookup yields CDR1 SQVTM and CDR2 ANQGSEA. CDR3 residues: CSVKLNTEAFF. CDR3 in DNA: TGCAGCGTCAAGTTGAACACTGAAGCTTTCTTT.

The chain uses TRBV7-8 and TRBJ1-5; tentatively, D is TRBD1 (5 bases). The V gene's germline CDR1 is SGHVS and CDR2 FQNEAQ. V lost 7 bases and J lost 0, with 10 bases in between. The CDR3 length is 14 residues. CDR3 loop: CASTWGDSNQPQHF. CDR3 nucleotide sequence: TGTGCCAGCACCTGGGGGGATAGCAATCAGCCCCAGCATTTT.

This clonotype was recorded a few times. V and J are TRBV7-2 and TRBJ2-1; 9 bases are a match to TRBD2. Germline CDR1 SGHTA, CDR2 FQGNSA. This CDR3 region has 15 residues. The V gene end was trimmed by 1 base and the J gene end by 7 bases; junction bases not matched to a gene: 5. CDR3 amino acids: CASSLEAGGINEQFF. For the CDR3, the DNA is TGTGCCAGCAGCTTAGAGGCGGGAGGGATAAATGAGCAGTTCTTC.

This clonotype was counted ten times or more. V gene TRBV12-3 or TRBV12-4 combines with J gene TRBJ2-7; a possible D gene is TRBD2 (6 bases). The CDR3 is 13 residues long. The ends were cut back, 5 bases at V and 3 bases at J, with 11 bases in the middle. The CDR3 is CASSGPGSYEQYF. The CDR3 region has the DNA TGTGCCAGCAGTGGCCCCGGGAGCTACGAGCAGTACTTC.

This clonotype was seen only a few times. The genes are TRBV29-1 and TRBJ2-1, with D possibly TRBD2 on 6 matching bases. Germline V gene sequence: CDR1 SQVTM, CDR2 ANQGSEA. V was shortened by 4 bases and J by 0 bases, with 13 bases between the two germline ends. The CDR3 covers 15 residues. This chain's CDR3 is CSVVGLASSYNEQFF. In DNA form, the CDR3 reads TGCAGCGTTGTGGGACTCGCAAGCTCCTACAATGAGCAGTTCTTC.

The chain joins TRBV29-1 to TRBJ2-3, with D maybe TRBD1 (6 bases). Trimming cost V 3 bases and J 7 bases, with 14 bases left between them. Germline V gives CDR1 SQVTM, CDR2 ANQGSEA. This CDR3 is built from 13 residues. The CDR3 region is CSVDVTGRNTQYF. CDR3 in DNA: TGCAGCGTTGATGTAACAGGGCGAAATACGCAGTATTTT.

The chain employs TRBV12-3 or TRBV12-4 and TRBJ1-2; D is unresolved. The CDR3 runs 11 residues. Trimming removed 3 bases from V and 10 bases from J, with 9 bases in between. The chain's CDR3 is CASSFGADYTF. The CDR3, as DNA: TGTGCCAGCAGTTTCGGCGCGGACTACACCTTC.

This rearrangement joins TRBV12-3 or TRBV12-4 to TRBJ2-7; D not certain. Trimming stripped 5 bases from V and 4 bases from J, with 15 bases between. The CDR3 consists of 14 residues. The CDR3 region has the DNA TGTGCCAGCAGTCCAGTAGGAGCTGATTACGAGCAGTACTTC. Its translation: CASSPVGADYEQYF.

The chain has TRBV11-2 and TRBJ2-1, with 11 bases identical to TRBD2. Trimming took 3 bases from V and 8 from J; bases not matched to a gene: 12. Germline CDR1 and CDR2: SGHAT and FQNNGV. This CDR3 region has 17 residues. CDR3 sequence: CASSFVETSGKVDEQFF. The CDR3 DNA sequence: TGTGCCAGCAGCTTTGTGGAGACTAGCGGGAAAGTGGATGAGCAGTTCTTC.

V gene TRBV21-1 combines with J gene TRBJ1-1; the table's D call, TRBD1, was not checked against the DNA. TRBV21-1 has pseudogene status. This CDR3 has 14 residues. In nucleotides, the CDR3 is TGTGCCAGCAGCAAAGAGGGCGGTGGAGCTGAAGCTTTCTTT. Protein product: CASSKEGGGAEAFF.

The chain employs TRBV7-6 and TRBJ2-3, with 9 bases matching TRBD1. Per germline, CDR1 SGHVS and CDR2 FNYEAQ. The CDR3 covers 16 residues. Trimming cost V 1 base and J 3 bases; bases outside gene matches: 5. The CDR3 nucleotides read TGTGCCAGCAGCTTAGTACAGGGGGCTGGGACAGATACGCAGTATTTT. This codes for CASSLVQGAGTDTQYF.

In nucleotides, the CDR3 is TGCAGTGCTAGAGAGACGCGCCTCACCTACGAGCAGTACTTC. Its protein product is CSARETRLTYEQYF. V gene TRBV20-1 combines with J gene TRBJ2-7; D not resolved. There are 14 residues in the CDR3. V lost 0 bases to trimming and J lost 2 bases, with 11 bases between them. CDR1 and CDR2 (germline): DFQATT, SNEGSKA (reference sequence).

The gene calls are TRBV9 and TRBJ2-7, with 8 bases aligning to TRBD2. After removal of 0 bases from V and 0 bases from J, the junction contained 5 bases not matched to a gene. CDR3 size: 16 residues. Germline loops: CDR1 SGDLS, CDR2 YYNGEE. The CDR3, as DNA: TGTGCCAGCAGCGTAGACGCTAGCGGGTCCTCCTACGAGCAGTACTTC. Amino acids: CASSVDASGSSYEQYF.

This chain links TRBV7-8 with TRBJ2-6; TRBD1 is a possible D gene (5 bases). Per the germline V gene, CDR1 is SGHVS and CDR2 is FQNEAQ. The CDR3 loop spans 18 amino acids. With 2 bases removed from V and 1 base from J, the gap between germline ends came to 15 bases. CDR3 sequence reads: CASSLPRVEGSGANVLTF. DNA of the CDR3: TGTGCCAGCAGCTTACCCAGGGTCGAAGGGTCTGGGGCCAACGTCCTGACTTTC.

This clonotype came up a few times. The V and J genes are TRBV29-1 and TRBJ2-1; no firm D call. Germline V lookup: CDR1 SQVTM, CDR2 ANQGSEA. The CDR3 length is 9 residues. Deletions cut 7 bases from V and 7 bases from J, with 5 bases between. CDR3 sequence reads: CSAGNEQFF. The DNA of the CDR3 is TGCAGCGCAGGTAATGAGCAGTTCTTC.

CDR3 sequence reads: CASSFFGTLYEQYF. The CDR3 region has the DNA TGTGCCAGCAGTTTTTTCGGGACTCTTTACGAGCAGTACTTC. The rearrangement joins TRBV12-3 or TRBV12-4 to TRBJ2-7; D possibly corresponds to TRBD2 (6 bases). Trimming pared 3 bases from V and 4 bases from J, leaving 13 bases between. The CDR3 runs 14 residues.

This clonotype turned up a few times. The chain has TRBV29-1 and TRBJ1-2; the D gene is possibly TRBD1 (5 bases). Per the germline V gene, CDR1 is SQVTM and CDR2 is ANQGSEA. V lost 7 bases, J lost 4 bases, and 19 bases lay in between. CDR3 length: 14 residues. CDR3 DNA sequence: TGCAGCGCACAGGAGCCCAGGGAGCTCTATGGCTACACCTTC. The encoded protein is CSAQEPRELYGYTF.